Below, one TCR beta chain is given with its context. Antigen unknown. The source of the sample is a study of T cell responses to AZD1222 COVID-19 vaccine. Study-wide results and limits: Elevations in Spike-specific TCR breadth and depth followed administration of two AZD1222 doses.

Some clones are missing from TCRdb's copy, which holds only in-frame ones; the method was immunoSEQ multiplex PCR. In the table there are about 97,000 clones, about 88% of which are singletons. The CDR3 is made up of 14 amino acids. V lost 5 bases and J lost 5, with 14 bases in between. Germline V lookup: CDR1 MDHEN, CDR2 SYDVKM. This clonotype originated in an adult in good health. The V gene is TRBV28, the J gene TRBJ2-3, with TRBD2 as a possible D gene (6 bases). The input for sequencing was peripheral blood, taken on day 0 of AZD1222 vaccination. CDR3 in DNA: TGTGCCAGCAGTAGAGGGGACTCCCTAGATACGCAGTATTTT. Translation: CASSRGDSLDTQYF.